Listed below are T cell receptor beta chains from one sample, sequenced in a study of CD8 T cells in ankylosing spondylitis. TCRdb processed the 5' RACE reads anew with MiXCR; each CDR3 protein has one entry. Counted here are roughly 250,000 distinct CDR3 sequences, roughly a tenth occurring once; the ten biggest clones make up around 2.6%. Sequenced: blood, either unsorted or a sorted T cell fraction (not recorded which). The receptors stem from a male donor with ankylosing spondylitis or in good health (not recorded which). CDR3s include the opening cysteine and the closing phenylalanine or tryptophan. The D gene is left open where the match is weak. Clone size is stated in some rows and not others, as once, few, many or a class when expanded.

j_call v_call clone_size d_call cdr3_aa cdr3_nt
TRBJ2-3 TRBV5-1 few TRBD2 CASSDSGRGTDTQYF TGCGCCAGCAGCGATTCCGGGAGGGGGACAGATACGCAGTATTTT
TRBJ2-1 TRBV12-3/TRBV12-4 NA NA CASSLGYRGEQFF TGTGCCAGCAGTTTAGGCTACCGCGGTGAGCAGTTCTTC
TRBJ2-3 TRBV29-1 many NA CSINRDSDTQYF TGCAGCATAAACCGGGACTCGGATACGCAGTATTTT
TRBJ2-5 TRBV3-1 many NA CASSQERASQETQYF TGTGCCAGCAGCCAAGAGAGAGCCTCCCAAGAGACCCAGTACTTC
TRBJ2-3 TRBV7-2 many NA CASSSSWTDTQYF TGTGCCAGCAGCTCATCATGGACAGATACGCAGTATTTT
TRBJ2-3 TRBV12-3/TRBV12-4 many NA CASSSSGGMAQYF TGTGCCAGCAGCTCTTCAGGGGGGATGGCGCAGTATTTT
TRBJ2-7 TRBV12-3/TRBV12-4 many TRBD2 CASSLGGRAYSYEQYF TGTGCCAGCAGTTTAGGCGGGAGGGCCTACTCCTACGAGCAGTACTTC
TRBJ2-1 TRBV20-1 few NA CSARDIGAGFWDEQFF TGCAGTGCTAGAGATATCGGGGCAGGGTTTTGGGATGAGCAGTTCTTC
TRBJ2-1 TRBV5-1 many TRBD1 CASSSGTGLEQFF TGCGCCAGCAGCTCCGGGACAGGGTTGGAGCAGTTCTTC
TRBJ2-7 TRBV3-1 many TRBD2 CASSQVLAGGREQYF TGTGCCAGCAGCCAAGTTCTAGCGGGAGGGCGCGAGCAGTACTTC
TRBJ1-1 TRBV27 NA NA CASSPRTASFGNTEAFF TGTGCCAGCAGTCCCAGGACAGCCTCCTTCGGGAACACTGAAGCTTTCTTT
TRBJ1-1 TRBV4-1 many TRBD1 CASSQGQGVMNTEAFF TGCGCCAGCAGCCAGGGACAGGGGGTTATGAACACTGAAGCTTTCTTT
TRBJ1-4 TRBV19 few NA CASRTQWGEKLFF TGTGCCAGTAGGACCCAATGGGGAGAAAAACTGTTTTTT
TRBJ2-3 TRBV5-1 many TRBD1 CASSSGQGGADTQYF TGCGCCAGCAGTTCTGGACAGGGCGGGGCAGATACGCAGTATTTT
TRBJ1-6 TRBV4-2 many NA CASTLEPRNSPLHF TGTGCCAGCACCCTAGAGCCTCGGAATTCACCCCTCCACTTT
TRBJ2-3 TRBV23-1 NA NA CASSPRQEGTDTQYF TGCGCCAGCAGTCCCCGTCAAGAGGGGACAGATACGCAGTATTTT
TRBJ2-3 TRBV7-9 many NA CASSLVDGGDTQYF TGTGCCAGCAGCTTAGTCGACGGGGGAGATACGCAGTATTTT
TRBJ1-1 TRBV11-2 once NA CASSVGGGAFF TGTGCCAGCAGCGTCGGGGGTGGGGCTTTCTTT
TRBJ2-2 TRBV25-1 many TRBD2 CASGSGANTGELFF TGTGCCAGCGGTAGCGGGGCAAACACCGGGGAGCTGTTTTTT
TRBJ1-4 TRBV5-1 many TRBD1 CASSLGNRGTTNEKLFF TGCGCCAGCAGCTTGGGGAACAGGGGGACAACTAATGAAAAACTGTTTTTT
TRBJ2-1 TRBV5-6 many TRBD1 CASSHLLTGINNEQFF TGTGCCAGCAGCCATCTATTGACAGGGATAAACAATGAGCAGTTCTTC
TRBJ1-1 TRBV20-1 many TRBD1 CSAKTGGEAFF TGCAGTGCTAAGACAGGGGGGGAAGCTTTCTTT
TRBJ1-2 TRBV5-1 many NA CASSFRRDYGYTF TGCGCCAGCAGCTTTAGGCGGGACTATGGCTACACCTTC
TRBJ2-1 TRBV23-1 many NA CASSPVGEHNEQFF TGCGCCAGCAGTCCCGTCGGGGAACACAATGAGCAGTTCTTC
TRBJ2-6 TRBV2 few NA CASSVDRRGANVLTF TGTGCCAGCAGTGTAGACAGGAGAGGGGCCAACGTCCTGACTTTC
TRBJ1-2 TRBV5-1 many TRBD1 CASSSGTVPQGYTF TGCGCCAGCAGCTCGGGGACAGTTCCCCAGGGCTACACCTTC